This TCR beta chain was recovered during a study of cytomegalovirus exposure and HLA in healthy donors. 60 Vbeta and 13 Jbeta primers were used in PCR. Per the original methods: There were about 80 million unique TCR beta chains by a later count, and 8.5 million to 14 million of them were shared. Produced via immunoSEQ multiplex PCR; TCRdb's table is partial and in-frame only. That table furnishes V, J and clone size, whereas the DNA furnished D and trimming. The sample has tens of thousands of clones, about four fifths seen once. With V trimmed by 7 bases and J by 3 bases, 9 bases remained unmatched. The CDR3 is 14 amino acids. From germline, CDR1 is SNHLY and CDR2 FYNNEI.

Material for sequencing was PBMCs. This rearrangement joins TRBV2 to TRBJ2-7, with 7 positions matching TRBD2. This TCR was recovered from a male donor in good health and CMV-seropositive. CDR3 in amino acids: CASNGGRGYYEQYF. The CDR3 DNA follows: TGTGCCAGCAACGGCGGGAGAGGGTACTACGAGCAGTACTTC.